The subject of this entry is one T cell receptor beta chain. Some clones are missing from TCRdb's copy, which holds only in-frame ones; the method was immunoSEQ multiplex PCR. Found here are 90,000 to 130,000 clones, about nine tenths of them singletons; the top ten hold under 2%. This sample was included in a study of cytomegalovirus exposure and HLA in healthy donors. The CDR3 extends over 14 amino acids. Germline V CDR1 and CDR2: GTSNPN, SVGIG (reference sequence). Trimming removed 4 bases from V and 0 bases from J; junction bases left unmatched: 4. This rearrangement joins TRBV30 to TRBJ2-7, with TRBD1 matching over 9 bases. This receptor was obtained from a woman aged 18 to 35 in good health and CMV-seronegative. Specimen: PBMCs. CDR3 coding DNA: TGTGCCTGGACCCGGACAGGGGCCTCCTACGAGCAGTACTTC. Translated: CAWTRTGASYEQYF.